The sequence of this T cell receptor beta chain was determined in a study of blood T cell repertoires in COVID-19. On the study more broadly: Acute-phase and convalescent COVID-19 samples originated in the United States, Italy and Spain.

This clone was detected many times. Sequencing used immunoSEQ multiplex PCR; TCRdb keeps in-frame clones, though not all of them. Seen here are about 190,000 clones, around 76% observed once, and the top ten hold about 8%. Germline V lookup: CDR1 SGHVS, CDR2 FQNEAQ. The ends were cut back, 5 bases at V and 6 bases at J, with 15 bases in the middle. The CDR3 covers 14 residues. The chain has TRBV7-8 and TRBJ2-3; the D is unclear. The source of this sequence is a woman aged 60-70 years with COVID-19, enrolled during active disease. The specimen sequenced was peripheral blood. The CDR3 DNA reads TGTGCCAGCAGCCCAACTAATTTGCGGGATACGCAGTATTTT. It codes for CASSPTNLRDTQYF.